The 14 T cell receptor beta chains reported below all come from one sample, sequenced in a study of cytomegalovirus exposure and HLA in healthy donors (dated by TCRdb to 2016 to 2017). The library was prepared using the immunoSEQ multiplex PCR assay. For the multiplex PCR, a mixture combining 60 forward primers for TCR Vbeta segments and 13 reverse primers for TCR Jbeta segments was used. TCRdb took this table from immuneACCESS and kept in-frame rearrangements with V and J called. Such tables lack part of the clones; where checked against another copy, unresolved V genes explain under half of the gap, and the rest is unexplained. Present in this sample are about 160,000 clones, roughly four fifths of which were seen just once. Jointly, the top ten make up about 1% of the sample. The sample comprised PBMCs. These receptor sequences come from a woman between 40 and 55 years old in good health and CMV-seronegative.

The CDR3 sequence: CASIQGKETQYF. As DNA, the CDR3 is TGTGCCAGCATCCAGGGGAAAGAGACCCAGTACTTC. The chain links TRBV6-1 to TRBJ2-5, with a weak D call TRBD1 (6 bases). Germline V gene lookup returns CDR1 MNHNS and CDR2 SASEGT. The CDR3 length is 12 residues. V was shortened by 7 bases and J by 3 bases, with 9 bases between the two germline ends.

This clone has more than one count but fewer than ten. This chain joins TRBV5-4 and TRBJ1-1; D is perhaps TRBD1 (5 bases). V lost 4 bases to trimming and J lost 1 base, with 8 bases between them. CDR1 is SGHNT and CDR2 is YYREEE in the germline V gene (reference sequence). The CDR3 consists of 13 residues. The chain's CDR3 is CASSLTGNTEAFF. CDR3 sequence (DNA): TGTGCCAGCAGCCTAACAGGGAACACTGAAGCTTTCTTT.

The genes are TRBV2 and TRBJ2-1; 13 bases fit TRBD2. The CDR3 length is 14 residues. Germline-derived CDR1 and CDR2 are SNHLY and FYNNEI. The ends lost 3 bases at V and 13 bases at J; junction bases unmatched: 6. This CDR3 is CASSEDGTSGEQFF. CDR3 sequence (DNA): TGTGCCAGCAGTGAGGATGGGACTAGCGGGGAACAGTTCTTC. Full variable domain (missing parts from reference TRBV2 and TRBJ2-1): EPEVTQTPSHQVTQMGQEVILRCVPISNHLYFYWYRQILGQKVEFLVSFYNNEISEKSEIFDDQFSVERPDGSNFTLKIRSTKLEDSAMYFCASSEDGTSGEQFFGPGTRLTVL.

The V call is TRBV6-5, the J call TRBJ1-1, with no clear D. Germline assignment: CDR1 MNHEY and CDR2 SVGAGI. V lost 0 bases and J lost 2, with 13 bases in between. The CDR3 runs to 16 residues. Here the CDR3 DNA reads TGTGCCAGCAGTTACTCGGTAACCCCCGGTAACACTGAAGCTTTCTTT. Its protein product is CASSYSVTPGNTEAFF.

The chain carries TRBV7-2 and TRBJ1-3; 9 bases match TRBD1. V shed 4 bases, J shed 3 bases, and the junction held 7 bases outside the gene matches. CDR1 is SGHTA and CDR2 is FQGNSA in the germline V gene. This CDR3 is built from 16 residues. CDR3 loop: CASSYGTGRIGNTIYF. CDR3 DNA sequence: TGTGCCAGCAGCTACGGGACAGGGAGGATTGGAAACACCATATATTTT.

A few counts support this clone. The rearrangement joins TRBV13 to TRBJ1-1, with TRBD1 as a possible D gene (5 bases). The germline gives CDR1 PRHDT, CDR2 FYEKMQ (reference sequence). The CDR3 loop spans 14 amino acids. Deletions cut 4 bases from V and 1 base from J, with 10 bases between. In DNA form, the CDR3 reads TGTGCCAGCAGCTATGGACATCAGAACACTGAAGCTTTCTTT. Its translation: CASSYGHQNTEAFF.

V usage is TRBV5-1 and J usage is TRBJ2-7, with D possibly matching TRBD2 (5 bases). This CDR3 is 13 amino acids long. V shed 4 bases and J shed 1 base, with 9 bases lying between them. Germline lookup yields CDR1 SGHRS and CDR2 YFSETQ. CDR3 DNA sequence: TGCGCCAGCAGCCCCAGCGGATCCTACGAGCAGTACTTC. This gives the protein CASSPSGSYEQYF.

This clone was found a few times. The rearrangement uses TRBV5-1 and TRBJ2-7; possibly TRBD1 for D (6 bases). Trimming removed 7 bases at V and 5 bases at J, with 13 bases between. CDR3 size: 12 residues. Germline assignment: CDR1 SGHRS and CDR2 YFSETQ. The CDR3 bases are TGCGCCAGCGGTGGTGGGGGCCACGAGCAGTACTTC. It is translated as CASGGGGHEQYF.

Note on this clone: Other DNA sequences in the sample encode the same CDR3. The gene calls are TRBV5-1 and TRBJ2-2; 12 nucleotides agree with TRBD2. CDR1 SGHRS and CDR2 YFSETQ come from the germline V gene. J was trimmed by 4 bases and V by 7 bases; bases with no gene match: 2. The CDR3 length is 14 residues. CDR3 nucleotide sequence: TGCGCCAGCTCACTAGCGGGAGGCACCGGGGAGCTGTTTTTT. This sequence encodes CASSLAGGTGELFF.

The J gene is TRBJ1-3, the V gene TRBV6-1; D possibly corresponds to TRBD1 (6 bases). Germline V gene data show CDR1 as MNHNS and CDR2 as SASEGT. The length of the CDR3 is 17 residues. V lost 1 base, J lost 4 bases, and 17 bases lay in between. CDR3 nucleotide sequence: TGTGCCAGCAGTGAAGGGGGGAGTCAGGGGATCGGAAACACCATATATTTT. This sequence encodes CASSEGGSQGIGNTIYF.

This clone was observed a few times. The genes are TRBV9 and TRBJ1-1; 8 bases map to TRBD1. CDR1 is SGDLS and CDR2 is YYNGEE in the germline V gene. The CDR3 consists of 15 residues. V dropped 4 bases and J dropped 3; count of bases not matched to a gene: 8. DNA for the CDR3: TGTGCCAGCAGCCGAGGACAGGGATACGACACTGAAGCTTTCTTT. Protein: CASSRGQGYDTEAFF. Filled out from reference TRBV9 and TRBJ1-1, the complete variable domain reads DSGVTQTPKHLITATGQRVTLRCSPRSGDLSVYWYQQSLDQGLQFLIQYYNGEERAKGNILERFSAQQFPDLHSELNLSSLELGDSALYFCASSRGQGYDTEAFFGQGTRLTVV.

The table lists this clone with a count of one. The CDR3 DNA sequence: TGCGCCAGCAGCCCAGGGCTCAGATGGGGCGAGCAGTACTTC. It encodes CASSPGLRWGEQYF. V gene TRBV5-1 combines with J gene TRBJ2-7; TRBD1 might be the D (5 bases). V lost 4 bases to trimming and J lost 6 bases, with 17 bases between them. Germline assignment: CDR1 SGHRS and CDR2 YFSETQ. This CDR3 is built from 14 residues.

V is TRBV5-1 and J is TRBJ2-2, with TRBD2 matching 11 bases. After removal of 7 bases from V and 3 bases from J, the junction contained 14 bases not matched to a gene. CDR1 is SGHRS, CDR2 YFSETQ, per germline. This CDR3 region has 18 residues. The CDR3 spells CASPHDSSGRADTGELFF. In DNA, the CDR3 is TGCGCCAGCCCCCACGACAGTAGCGGGAGGGCCGACACCGGGGAGCTGTTTTTT. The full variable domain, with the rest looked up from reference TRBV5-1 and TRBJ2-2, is KAGVTQTPRYLIKTRGQQVTLSCSPISGHRSVSWYQQTPGQGLQFLFEYFSETQRNKGNFPGRFSGRQFSNSRSEMNVSTLELGDSALYLCASPHDSSGRADTGELFFGEGSRLTVL.

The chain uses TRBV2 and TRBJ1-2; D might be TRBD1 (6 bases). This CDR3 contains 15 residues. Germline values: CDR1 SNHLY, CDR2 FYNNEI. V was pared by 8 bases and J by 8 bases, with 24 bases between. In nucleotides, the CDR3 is TGTGCCAGCGTGGGGGGGGCAGATGGGCCGGGCGGCTACACCTTC. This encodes CASVGGADGPGGYTF.